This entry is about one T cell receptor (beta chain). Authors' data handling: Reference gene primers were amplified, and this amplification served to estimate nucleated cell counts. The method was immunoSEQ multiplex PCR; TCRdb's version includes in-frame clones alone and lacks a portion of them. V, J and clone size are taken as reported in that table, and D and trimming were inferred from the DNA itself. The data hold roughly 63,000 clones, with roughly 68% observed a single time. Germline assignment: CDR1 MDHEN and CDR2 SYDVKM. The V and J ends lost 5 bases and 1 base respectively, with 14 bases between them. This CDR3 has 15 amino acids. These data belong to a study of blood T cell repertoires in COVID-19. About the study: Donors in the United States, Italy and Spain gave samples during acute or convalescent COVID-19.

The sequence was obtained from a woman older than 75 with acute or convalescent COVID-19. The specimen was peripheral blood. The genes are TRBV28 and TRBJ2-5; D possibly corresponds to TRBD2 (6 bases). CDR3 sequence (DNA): TGTGCCAGCAGTCGCCGTGCGGGGAGCCAAGAGACCCAGTACTTC. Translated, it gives CASSRRAGSQETQYF.